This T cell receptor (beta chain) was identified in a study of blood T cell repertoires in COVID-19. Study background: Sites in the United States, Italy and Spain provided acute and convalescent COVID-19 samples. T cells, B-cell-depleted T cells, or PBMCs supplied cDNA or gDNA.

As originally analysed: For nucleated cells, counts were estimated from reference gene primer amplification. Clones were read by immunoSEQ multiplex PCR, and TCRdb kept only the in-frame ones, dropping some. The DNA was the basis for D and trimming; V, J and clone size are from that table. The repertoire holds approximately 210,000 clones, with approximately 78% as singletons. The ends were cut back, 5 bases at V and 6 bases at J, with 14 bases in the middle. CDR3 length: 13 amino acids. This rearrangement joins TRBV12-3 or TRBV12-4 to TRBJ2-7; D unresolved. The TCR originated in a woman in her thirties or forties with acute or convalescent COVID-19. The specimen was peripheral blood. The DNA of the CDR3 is TGTGCCAGCAGTCAAAATGCGGAGAGCGAGCAGTACTTC. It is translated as CASSQNAESEQYF.